One and the same sample provided the 22 T cell receptor beta chains below, sequenced in a study of identical twins (TCRdb year 2016). The library came from 5' RACE. The sequencer was an Illumina HiSeq 2000. TCRdb trimmed the raw reads at Q25, called clones with MiXCR and kept productive beta chains. When rows share a CDR3 protein, they turn into one entry using the most common DNA and genes. The sample table records hundreds of thousands of distinct CDR3 sequences; approximately 9% of these occur just once. Roughly 5% of the sample is taken by the ten largest. The sample was memory (CD45RO+) T cells sorted from blood. Taken with the paper, the label for cell subset or site translates to: CD45RO+ enriched T cells. The receptors were gathered from a woman younger than 35 in good health.

V is TRBV12-3 or TRBV12-4 and J is TRBJ2-1, with D perhaps matching TRBD1 or TRBD2 (6 bases each). The CDR3 is 16 amino acids. The V and J ends lost 6 bases and 0 bases respectively, with 15 bases between them. The CDR3 region has the DNA TGTGCCAGCAGCAAACAGGGACTCAACTCCTACAATGAGCAGTTCTTC. Its protein product is CASSKQGLNSYNEQFF.

Worth noting for this clonotype: It may be a read error: a sequence one base away is much more abundant. The chain combines TRBV4-1 with TRBJ2-5, with D perhaps TRBD1 (5 bases). Trimming cost V 4 bases and J 5 bases, with 17 bases left between them. The CDR3 extends over 15 amino acids. In germline, CDR1 is MGHRA, CDR2 YSYEKL. The CDR3 reads CASSPRRGRAETQYF. CDR3 DNA sequence: TGCGCCAGCAGCCCCCGACGAGGCAGGGCGGAGACCCAGTACTTC.

This clonotype was counted a few times. The rearrangement uses TRBV27 and TRBJ2-7, with TRBD1 identical over 8 bases. V was clipped by 7 bases and J by 6 bases; unmatched bases: 11. The CDR3 is 14 residues long. Germline values: CDR1 MNHEY, CDR2 SMNVEV (reference sequence). The CDR3, as DNA: TGTGCCAGCACAAGACAGGGGTACTCGGGCGAGCAGTACTTC. It specifies CASTRQGYSGEQYF.

Only a few counts were recorded for this clonotype. The V and J genes are TRBV5-1 and TRBJ2-7, with D tentatively TRBD2 (5 bases). The CDR3 loop spans 14 amino acids. Between the trimmed V and J ends, which lost 0 bases and 2 bases, there was a span of 9 bases. Germline CDR1 is SGHRS and CDR2 is YFSETQ. This chain's CDR3 is CASSLGRAAYEQYF. The CDR3 DNA follows: TGCGCCAGCAGCTTGGGGCGGGCAGCCTACGAGCAGTACTTC.

This clonotype was seen more than once but under ten times. The J gene is TRBJ2-1, the V gene TRBV12-3 or TRBV12-4, with 10 bases lining up with TRBD2. The CDR3 is 14 amino acids. Losses at the gene ends were 7 bases for V and 3 bases for J; bases not matched to a gene: 3. Here the CDR3 reads CASTRTSGYNEQFF. The DNA of the CDR3 is TGTGCCAGCACTCGGACTAGCGGCTACAATGAGCAGTTCTTC.

The sample holds many counts of this clonotype. The CDR3 loop is CASWGTDTQYF. In nucleotides, the CDR3 is TGTGCCAGCTGGGGAACAGATACGCAGTATTTT. The chain employs TRBV5-5 and TRBJ2-3; no clear D gene. Trimming removed 7 bases from V and 3 bases from J, with 6 bases in between. Germline-derived CDR1 and CDR2 are SGHKS and YYEKEE (reference sequence). CDR3 length: 11 amino acids. The full variable domain, in which reference TRBV5-5 and TRBJ2-3 provide the parts outside the CDR3, is DAGVTQSPTHLIKTRGQQVTLRCSPISGHKSVSWYQQVLGQGPQFIFQYYEKEERGRGNFPDRFSARQFPNYSSELNVNALLLGDSALYLCASWGTDTQYFGPGTRLTVL.

This clonotype was seen more than once but under ten times. V and J are TRBV9 and TRBJ1-6, with D hard to call. Germline lookup yields CDR1 SGDLS and CDR2 YYNGEE. CDR3 length: 13 residues. Trimming pared 6 bases from V and 4 bases from J, leaving 8 bases between. The CDR3 nucleotides are TGTGCCAGCACCAGAGATTATAATTCACCCCTCCACTTT. Encoded protein: CASTRDYNSPLHF.

This clonotype came up a few times. The chain couples TRBV5-5 to TRBJ1-2, with D tentatively TRBD1 (5 bases). Germline V CDR1 and CDR2: SGHKS, YYEKEE (reference sequence). The V end was cut by 1 base, the J end by 8 bases, with 15 bases between. The CDR3 is 14 residues long. The CDR3 sequence is CASSLTGFAWGYTF. Here the CDR3 DNA reads TGTGCCAGCAGCTTGACAGGTTTCGCTTGGGGCTACACCTTC.

This chain joins TRBV5-1 and TRBJ2-2; D gene uncertain. Per germline, CDR1 SGHRS and CDR2 YFSETQ. This CDR3 spans 15 amino acids. V shed 6 bases and J shed 2 bases, with 14 bases lying between them. CDR3 sequence: CASTLPGGNTGELFF. CDR3 DNA sequence: TGCGCCAGCACATTGCCAGGCGGTAACACCGGGGAGCTGTTTTTT.

This clonotype was seen at least ten times. The chain employs TRBV7-2 and TRBJ2-3; possible D gene TRBD2, 5 bases. Deletions cut 0 bases from V and 4 bases from J, with 8 bases between. CDR1 is SGHTA, CDR2 FQGNSA, per germline. This CDR3 contains 14 residues. The CDR3 is CASSLAQAADTQYF. The CDR3 DNA follows: TGTGCCAGCAGCTTAGCGCAAGCGGCAGATACGCAGTATTTT.

There are a few counts of this clonotype. V usage is TRBV30 and J usage is TRBJ2-1, with D possibly called TRBD1 or TRBD2 (5 bases each). The CDR3 is made up of 14 amino acids. Between the trimmed V and J ends, which lost 4 bases and 5 bases, there was a span of 15 bases. The germline CDR1 and CDR2 sequences are GTSNPN and SVGIG (reference sequence). The CDR3 coding sequence is TGTGCCTGGAATCGGGACCATATCGACAATGAGCAGTTCTTC. It specifies CAWNRDHIDNEQFF. Full variable domain (remainder filled in from reference TRBV30 and TRBJ2-1): SQTIHQWPATLVQPVGSPLSLECTVEGTSNPNLYWYRQAAGRGLQLLFYSVGIGQISSEVPQNLSASRPQDRQFILSSKKLLLSDSGFYLCAWNRDHIDNEQFFGPGTRLTVL.

This clonotype has a count of ten or more. The chain combines TRBV10-2 with TRBJ2-4, with D tentatively TRBD1 (6 bases). The V gene lost 6 bases and the J gene lost 6 bases, with 21 bases spanning the gap. CDR3 length: 16 residues. Germline V gives CDR1 WSHSY, CDR2 SAAADI. The CDR3: CASRAAGVNGRNIQYF. For the CDR3, the DNA is TGCGCCAGCAGGGCTGCAGGGGTAAATGGGAGAAACATTCAGTACTTC.

This clonotype was recorded a few times. The CDR3, as DNA: TGTGCCAGCAGCCGGGACGCCAATCAGCCCCAGCATTTT. Amino acid sequence: CASSRDANQPQHF. J is TRBJ1-5 and V is TRBV14; a weak D match, TRBD1 (5 bases). The V and J ends lost 4 bases and 3 bases respectively, with 7 bases between them. The CDR3 consists of 13 residues. From germline, CDR1 is SGHDN and CDR2 FVKESK.

V gene TRBV20-1 combines with J gene TRBJ2-7; 9 bases are shared with TRBD1. Trimming removed 3 bases from V and 2 bases from J; junction bases left unmatched: 2. Germline V gene sequence: CDR1 DFQATT, CDR2 SNEGSKA (reference sequence). This CDR3 has 13 amino acids. CDR3 sequence reads: CSARGQGPYEQYF. The CDR3, as DNA: TGCAGTGCTAGGGGACAGGGTCCCTACGAGCAGTACTTC.

The CDR3 nucleotides read TGTGCCACCCGAGGGGGACAGTACAATGAGCAGTTCTTC. It encodes CATRGGQYNEQFF. The chain combines TRBV6-1 with TRBJ2-1; 7 bases map to TRBD1. Germline lookup yields CDR1 MNHNS and CDR2 SASEGT. This CDR3 is built from 13 residues. The V segment lost 10 bases and the J segment 4 bases; nucleotides outside the gene matches: 7.

This clonotype was seen a few times. V is TRBV24-1 and J is TRBJ2-2; a possible D gene is TRBD2 (7 bases). V lost 3 bases, J lost 4 bases, and 8 bases lay in between. This CDR3 has 14 residues. Germline CDR1 reads KGHDR; CDR2 reads SFDVKD. This chain's CDR3 is CATSDGGATGELFF. As DNA, the CDR3 is TGTGCCACCAGTGATGGGGGGGCCACCGGGGAGCTGTTTTTT.

The chain employs TRBV7-6 and TRBJ2-5; tentatively, D is TRBD2 (5 bases). Trimming left V 2 bases short and J 5 bases short, with 15 bases between. CDR3 size: 15 residues. Germline CDR1 reads SGHVS; CDR2 reads FNYEAQ. Here the CDR3 reads CASSLQPGSWETQYF. The CDR3 nucleotides read TGTGCCAGCAGCTTACAGCCGGGGTCTTGGGAGACCCAGTACTTC.

The V and J genes are TRBV15 and TRBJ2-2, with D hard to call. This CDR3 is built from 16 residues. Per germline, CDR1 LNHNV and CDR2 YYDKDF (reference sequence). V lost 0 bases, J lost 1 base, and 9 bases lay in between. CDR3 protein: CATSRDHKKNTGELFF. The CDR3 region has the DNA TGTGCCACCAGCAGAGATCATAAGAAGAACACCGGGGAGCTGTTTTTT.

The CDR3 here is CASSLGSAGLAGDEQFF. The CDR3 DNA sequence: TGTGCCAGCAGCTTAGGGTCGGCGGGACTAGCGGGGGATGAGCAGTTCTTC. The gene calls are TRBV7-9 and TRBJ2-1; 14 bases agree with TRBD2. V was pared by 1 base and J by 8 bases, with 7 bases of the junction left unmatched. This CDR3 contains 17 residues. Germline CDR1 SEHNR, CDR2 FQNEAQ (reference sequence).

This clonotype was seen only a few times. The chain has TRBV15 and TRBJ1-6; D perhaps matches TRBD1 (6 bases). Germline CDR1 is LNHNV and CDR2 is YYDKDF (reference sequence). The CDR3 is 15 residues long. V lost 0 bases, J lost 5 bases, and 8 bases lay in between. The CDR3 DNA reads TGTGCCACCAGCAGAGACAGGGGCGATAATTCACCCCTCCACTTT. Amino acid sequence: CATSRDRGDNSPLHF.

This clonotype has more than one count but fewer than ten. This sequence joins TRBV7-9 and TRBJ1-2; weak D call: TRBD1 (6 bases). Germline CDR1 SEHNR, CDR2 FQNEAQ (reference sequence). The CDR3 contains 13 residues. Trimming removed 3 bases at V and 4 bases at J, with 9 bases between. This CDR3 is CASSFDRIYGYTF. For the CDR3, the DNA is TGTGCCAGCAGCTTTGACAGGATCTATGGCTACACCTTC.

The chain carries TRBV20-1 and TRBJ2-7; D not certain. The CDR3 extends over 13 amino acids. Trimming removed 3 bases from V and 3 bases from J, with 12 bases in between. Germline CDR1 and CDR2: DFQATT and SNEGSKA (reference sequence). CDR3 residues: CSASRSANYEQYF. The CDR3 nucleotides read TGCAGTGCTAGTCGGAGCGCTAACTACGAGCAGTACTTC.